A selection of T cell receptor beta chains follows, all from one sample in a study of yellow fever vaccine responses in identical twins. TCRdb used MiXCR to reprocess the RT-PCR reads, holding one entry per CDR3 protein. This repertoire shows around 1,000 distinct CDR3 sequences, about 80% found once; its top ten account for 14%. The sample in question was T cells from blood (PBMCs), unsorted or a sorted subset (not recorded which), obtained before or after yellow fever vaccination (not recorded which). These receptors came from a female donor who received the yellow fever vaccine. Both conserved end residues are part of each CDR3. The D gene is left open where the match is weak. Clone size appears in some rows only: once, few, many, or a class for an expanded clone.

CDR3nt: TGTGCCAGCAGCTTTGGGACAGGGGTGACAGATACGCAGTATTTT; CDR3aa: CASSFGTGVTDTQYF; j_gene: TRBJ2-3; abundance: NA; v_gene: TRBV7-9; d_gene: TRBD1
CDR3nt: TGTGCCTGTGGCGGGCTGCCCCAGGGGTACGAGCAGTACTTC; CDR3aa: CACGGLPQGYEQYF; j_gene: TRBJ2-7; abundance: NA; v_gene: TRBV30; d_gene: NA
CDR3nt: TGCGCCAGCAGTCCCGGTACCGGAGGGCGCTACAATGAGCAGTTCTTC; CDR3aa: CASSPGTGGRYNEQFF; j_gene: TRBJ2-1; abundance: NA; v_gene: TRBV10-1; d_gene: NA
CDR3nt: TGTGCCAGCAGCTTCTGGGCGAGCTCCTATAATTCACCCCTCCACTTT; CDR3aa: CASSFWASSYNSPLHF; j_gene: TRBJ1-6; abundance: NA; v_gene: TRBV7-9; d_gene: NA
CDR3nt: TGTGCCTGGGGCTTACGGGGTGAGCAGTACTTC; CDR3aa: CAWGLRGEQYF; j_gene: TRBJ2-7; abundance: NA; v_gene: TRBV30; d_gene: NA
CDR3nt: TGCGCCAGCAGCCAAACTAGGAATGAGCAGTTCTTC; CDR3aa: CASSQTRNEQFF; j_gene: TRBJ2-1; abundance: NA; v_gene: TRBV4-1; d_gene: NA
CDR3nt: TGCGCCAGCAGCCAAGGGGAAGGGACAGGTCGTGAAGCTTTCTTT; CDR3aa: CASSQGEGTGREAFF; j_gene: TRBJ1-1; abundance: few; v_gene: TRBV4-1; d_gene: TRBD1
CDR3nt: TGTGCCAGCAGTTACTCTCGGGGTCAAAGCACAGATACGCAGTATTTT; CDR3aa: CASSYSRGQSTDTQYF; j_gene: TRBJ2-3; abundance: few; v_gene: TRBV6-5; d_gene: NA
CDR3nt: TGCGCCAGCAGATCAGGACGAATCGGCATCGGGGAGCTGTTTTTT; CDR3aa: CASRSGRIGIGELFF; j_gene: TRBJ2-2; abundance: NA; v_gene: TRBV4-3; d_gene: NA
CDR3nt: TGCGCCAGCAGCCAAGAGTGGGGGAACACTGAAGCTTTCTTT; CDR3aa: CASSQEWGNTEAFF; j_gene: TRBJ1-1; abundance: NA; v_gene: TRBV4-1; d_gene: NA
CDR3nt: TGTGCCAGCAGCTCGCCCGGGACAGTTCCCAAAAACATTCAGTACTTC; CDR3aa: CASSSPGTVPKNIQYF; j_gene: TRBJ2-4; abundance: NA; v_gene: TRBV7-9; d_gene: TRBD1
CDR3nt: TGTGCCAGCAGCCAAGAGGCGAGGGGCGGCTACACCTTC; CDR3aa: CASSQEARGGYTF; j_gene: TRBJ1-2; abundance: NA; v_gene: TRBV3-1; d_gene: NA
CDR3nt: TGTGCCAGCAGTTTTGCGGGAAGCTCCTACGAGCAGTACTTC; CDR3aa: CASSFAGSSYEQYF; j_gene: TRBJ2-7; abundance: NA; v_gene: TRBV28; d_gene: NA
CDR3nt: TGTGCCACCAGCAGAGAAAGCGGGGGGCTCTACGAGCAGTACTTC; CDR3aa: CATSRESGGLYEQYF; j_gene: TRBJ2-7; abundance: NA; v_gene: TRBV15; d_gene: TRBD2
CDR3nt: TGCAGTGCTAGAACCTTCGCGGGAGTCCCAGATACGCAGTATTTT; CDR3aa: CSARTFAGVPDTQYF; j_gene: TRBJ2-3; abundance: NA; v_gene: TRBV20-1; d_gene: TRBD2
CDR3nt: TGTGCCAGCAGTGAAATGGGCGGGGCCTACAATGAGCAGTTCTTC; CDR3aa: CASSEMGGAYNEQFF; j_gene: TRBJ2-1; abundance: once; v_gene: TRBV2; d_gene: NA
CDR3nt: TGCGCCAGCAGCGGACAGGGAGCCCAGCCCCAGCATTTT; CDR3aa: CASSGQGAQPQHF; j_gene: TRBJ1-5; abundance: NA; v_gene: TRBV10-1; d_gene: TRBD1
CDR3nt: TGTGCCAGCAGTGGCCTCTGGGGCGCCGGGGAGCTGTTTTTT; CDR3aa: CASSGLWGAGELFF; j_gene: TRBJ2-2; abundance: NA; v_gene: TRBV6-1; d_gene: NA
CDR3nt: TGTGCCAGCAGCTTAGATCAGGCCGGGGAGCTGTTTTTT; CDR3aa: CASSLDQAGELFF; j_gene: TRBJ2-2; abundance: once; v_gene: TRBV11-3; d_gene: NA
CDR3nt: TGTGCCAGCAGCTTAATGGTGACACACGGCACAGATACGCAGTATTTT; CDR3aa: CASSLMVTHGTDTQYF; j_gene: TRBJ2-3; abundance: NA; v_gene: TRBV7-3; d_gene: NA
CDR3nt: TGTGCCAGCAAGTACAGCAAAGAGACCCAGTACTTC; CDR3aa: CASKYSKETQYF; j_gene: TRBJ2-5; abundance: once; v_gene: TRBV2; d_gene: NA
CDR3nt: TGTGCCAGCATTAGGCGGGGTAGCTACGAGCAGTACTTC; CDR3aa: CASIRRGSYEQYF; j_gene: TRBJ2-7; abundance: NA; v_gene: TRBV7-9; d_gene: NA
CDR3nt: TGTGCCTGGAGTGTAACCAGAAATCAGCCCCAGCATTTT; CDR3aa: CAWSVTRNQPQHF; j_gene: TRBJ1-5; abundance: once; v_gene: TRBV30; d_gene: NA
CDR3nt: TGTGCCAGCAGTGAAAGGTTAGAATACAATGAGCAGTTCTTC; CDR3aa: CASSERLEYNEQFF; j_gene: TRBJ2-1; abundance: NA; v_gene: TRBV6-4; d_gene: NA
CDR3nt: TGCGCCAGCAGCCAAGCGGCTGTCTCCTACAATGAGCAGTTCTTC; CDR3aa: CASSQAAVSYNEQFF; j_gene: TRBJ2-1; abundance: NA; v_gene: TRBV4-1; d_gene: NA
CDR3nt: TGTGCCAGCAGTGACGAGGGGAACTATGGCTACACCTTC; CDR3aa: CASSDEGNYGYTF; j_gene: TRBJ1-2; abundance: NA; v_gene: TRBV6-4; d_gene: NA
CDR3nt: TGTGCCAGCAGCGCCGGGACGGGGGCAGATACGCAGTATTTT; CDR3aa: CASSAGTGADTQYF; j_gene: TRBJ2-3; abundance: few; v_gene: TRBV6-1; d_gene: NA
CDR3nt: TGTGCCAGCAGCTTAATAGGGAAGTTCTACGAGCAGTACTTC; CDR3aa: CASSLIGKFYEQYF; j_gene: TRBJ2-7; abundance: NA; v_gene: TRBV7-3; d_gene: NA
CDR3nt: TGTGCCAGCAGCGTCCGGGACTATGTCGATACGCAGTATTTT; CDR3aa: CASSVRDYVDTQYF; j_gene: TRBJ2-3; abundance: NA; v_gene: TRBV7-2; d_gene: TRBD2
CDR3nt: TGTGCCATCAGTGAGTCCCCTCTTTTCCTAGCGGGAGGGACGAATGAGCAGTTCTTC; CDR3aa: CAISESPLFLAGGTNEQFF; j_gene: TRBJ2-1; abundance: NA; v_gene: TRBV10-3; d_gene: TRBD2
CDR3nt: TGCGCCACCAATCCCGGGACAGGGGGACGAGGGGAGCTGTTTTTT; CDR3aa: CATNPGTGGRGELFF; j_gene: TRBJ2-2; abundance: NA; v_gene: TRBV5-1; d_gene: TRBD1
CDR3nt: TGCGCCAGCAGCCAAGATTCTGGGACAGTCTATGGCTACACCTTC; CDR3aa: CASSQDSGTVYGYTF; j_gene: TRBJ1-2; abundance: NA; v_gene: TRBV4-1; d_gene: TRBD1
CDR3nt: TGCGCCAGCAGCCAAGATTGGGGGGCGGACACTGAAGCTTTCTTT; CDR3aa: CASSQDWGADTEAFF; j_gene: TRBJ1-1; abundance: few; v_gene: TRBV4-1; d_gene: NA
CDR3nt: TGCGCCAGCAGCTATCGTTCAGGGATGATGAACACTGAAGCTTTCTTT; CDR3aa: CASSYRSGMMNTEAFF; j_gene: TRBJ1-1; abundance: NA; v_gene: TRBV4-1; d_gene: NA
CDR3nt: TGTGCCAGCGGCTGGGAGTCCTACAATGAGCAGTTCTTC; CDR3aa: CASGWESYNEQFF; j_gene: TRBJ2-1; abundance: NA; v_gene: TRBV7-9; d_gene: NA